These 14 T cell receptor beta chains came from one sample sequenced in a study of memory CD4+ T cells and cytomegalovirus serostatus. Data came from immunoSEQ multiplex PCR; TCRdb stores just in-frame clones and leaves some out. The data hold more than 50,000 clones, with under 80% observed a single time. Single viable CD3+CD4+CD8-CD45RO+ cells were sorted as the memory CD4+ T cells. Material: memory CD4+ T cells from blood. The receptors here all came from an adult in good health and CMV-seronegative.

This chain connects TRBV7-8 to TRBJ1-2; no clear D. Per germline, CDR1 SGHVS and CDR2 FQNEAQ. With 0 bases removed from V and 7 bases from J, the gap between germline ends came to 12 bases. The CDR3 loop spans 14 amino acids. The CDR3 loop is CASSLATPSGGYTF. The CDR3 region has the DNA TGTGCCAGCAGCTTAGCAACACCCTCCGGTGGCTACACCTTC.

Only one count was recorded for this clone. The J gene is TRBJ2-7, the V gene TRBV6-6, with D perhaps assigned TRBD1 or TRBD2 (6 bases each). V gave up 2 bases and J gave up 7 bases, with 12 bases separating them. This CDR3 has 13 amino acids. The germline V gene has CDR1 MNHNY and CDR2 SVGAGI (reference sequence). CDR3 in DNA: TGTGCCAGCAGTTACAAAGGGGGGTGGGAGCAGTACTTC. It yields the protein CASSYKGGWEQYF.

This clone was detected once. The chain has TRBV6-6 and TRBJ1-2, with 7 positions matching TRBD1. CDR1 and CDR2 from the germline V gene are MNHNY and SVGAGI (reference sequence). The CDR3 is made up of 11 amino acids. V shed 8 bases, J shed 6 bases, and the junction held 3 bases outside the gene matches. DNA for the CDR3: TGTGCCAGCCGGCAGGGGGATGGCTACACCTTC. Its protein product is CASRQGDGYTF.

CDR3: CASSEPRLGVRNSPLHF. The CDR3 DNA reads as TGTGCCAGCAGTGAACCCAGGTTGGGAGTCAGGAATTCACCCCTCCACTTT. V gene TRBV6-1 combines with J gene TRBJ1-6; no definite D call. The germline V gene has CDR1 MNHNS and CDR2 SASEGT. The V end was cut by 2 bases, the J end by 7 bases, with 18 bases between. The CDR3 consists of 17 residues.

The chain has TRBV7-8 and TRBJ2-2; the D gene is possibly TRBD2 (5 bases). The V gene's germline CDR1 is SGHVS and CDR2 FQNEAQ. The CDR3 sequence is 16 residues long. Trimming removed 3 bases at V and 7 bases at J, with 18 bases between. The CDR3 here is CASSFNARTGFGELFF. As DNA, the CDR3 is TGTGCCAGCAGCTTTAATGCCAGGACGGGATTCGGGGAGCTGTTTTTT.

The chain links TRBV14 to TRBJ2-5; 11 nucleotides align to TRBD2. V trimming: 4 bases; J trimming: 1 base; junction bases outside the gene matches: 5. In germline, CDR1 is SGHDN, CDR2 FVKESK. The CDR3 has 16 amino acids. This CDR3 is CASSPLAGDLQETQYF. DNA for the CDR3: TGTGCCAGCAGCCCACTAGCGGGGGACCTCCAAGAGACCCAGTACTTC.

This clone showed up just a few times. The CDR3 nucleotides are TGCGCCAGCAGCTCAAATCTCCTGCAAGAGACCCAGTACTTC. Its translation is CASSSNLLQETQYF. The chain joins TRBV5-1 to TRBJ2-5; D is ambiguous. This CDR3 has 14 residues. Germline CDR1 reads SGHRS; CDR2 reads YFSETQ. The V end lost 3 bases, the J end lost 2 bases, and 11 bases lay between the germline ends.

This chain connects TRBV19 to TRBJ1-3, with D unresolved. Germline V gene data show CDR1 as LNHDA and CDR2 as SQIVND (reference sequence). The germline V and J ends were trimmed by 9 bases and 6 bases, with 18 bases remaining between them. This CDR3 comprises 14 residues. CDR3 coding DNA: TGTGCCAGCCAGGTCCCGGGGAGGGTAAACACCATATATTTT. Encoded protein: CASQVPGRVNTIYF.

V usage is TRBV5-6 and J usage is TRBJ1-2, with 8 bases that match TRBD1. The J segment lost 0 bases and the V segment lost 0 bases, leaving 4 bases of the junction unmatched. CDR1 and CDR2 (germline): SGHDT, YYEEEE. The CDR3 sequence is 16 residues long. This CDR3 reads CASSLEGQGANYGYTF. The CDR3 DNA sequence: TGTGCCAGCAGCTTGGAAGGACAGGGAGCTAACTATGGCTACACCTTC.

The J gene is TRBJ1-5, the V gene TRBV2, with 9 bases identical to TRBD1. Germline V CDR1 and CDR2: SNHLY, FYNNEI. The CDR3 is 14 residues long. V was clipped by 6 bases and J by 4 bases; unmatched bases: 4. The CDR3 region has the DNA TGTGCCAGCAGGGGACAGGGCCCTAATCAGCCCCAGCATTTT. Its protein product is CASRGQGPNQPQHF.

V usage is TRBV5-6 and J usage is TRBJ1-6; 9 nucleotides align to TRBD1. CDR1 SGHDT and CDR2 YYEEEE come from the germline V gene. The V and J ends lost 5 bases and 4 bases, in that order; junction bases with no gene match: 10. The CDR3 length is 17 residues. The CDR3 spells CASSLTGGLVYNSPLHF. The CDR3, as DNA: TGTGCCAGCAGTCTAACAGGGGGCTTGGTTTATAATTCACCCCTCCACTTT.

This CDR3 is CASSVVERNTDTQYF. The CDR3, as DNA: TGTGCCAGCAGCGTAGTGGAGCGAAACACAGATACGCAGTATTTT. The chain recombines TRBV9 with TRBJ2-3; D gene unclear. CDR1 and CDR2 (germline): SGDLS, YYNGEE. CDR3 length equals 15 residues. The V and J ends lost 0 bases and 2 bases respectively, with 10 bases between them.

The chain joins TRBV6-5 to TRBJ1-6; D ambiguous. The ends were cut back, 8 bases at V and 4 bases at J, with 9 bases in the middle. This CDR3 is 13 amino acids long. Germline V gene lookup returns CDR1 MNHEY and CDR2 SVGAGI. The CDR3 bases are TGTGCCAGCGCAGGAAATTATAATTCACCCCTCCACTTT. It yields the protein CASAGNYNSPLHF.

The CDR3 protein is CASSQDEVAEQYF. The CDR3 DNA sequence: TGTGCCAGCAGCCAAGATGAGGTGGCCGAGCAGTACTTC. The J gene is TRBJ2-7, the V gene TRBV14; D unresolved. Germline V lookup: CDR1 SGHDN, CDR2 FVKESK. This CDR3 spans 13 amino acids. With 0 bases removed from V and 6 bases from J, the gap between germline ends came to 9 bases.